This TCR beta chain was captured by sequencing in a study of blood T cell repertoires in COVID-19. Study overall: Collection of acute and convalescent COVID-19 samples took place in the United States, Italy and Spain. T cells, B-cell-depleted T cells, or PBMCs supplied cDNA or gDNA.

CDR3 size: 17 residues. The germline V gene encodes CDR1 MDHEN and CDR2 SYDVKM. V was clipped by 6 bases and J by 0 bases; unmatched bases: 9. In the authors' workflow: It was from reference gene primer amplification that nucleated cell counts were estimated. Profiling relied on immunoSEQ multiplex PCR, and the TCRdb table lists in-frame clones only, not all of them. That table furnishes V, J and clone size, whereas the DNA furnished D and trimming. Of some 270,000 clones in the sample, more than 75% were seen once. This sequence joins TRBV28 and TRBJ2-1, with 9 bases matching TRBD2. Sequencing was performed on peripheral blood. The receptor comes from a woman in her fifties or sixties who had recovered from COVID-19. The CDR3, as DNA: TGTGCCAGCAGGACCCCAAGCGGGGGGCGCTCCTACAATGAGCAGTTCTTC. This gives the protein CASRTPSGGRSYNEQFF.